This passage covers 27 T cell receptor beta chains from one sample sequenced in a study of blood T cell repertoires in COVID-19. Sequencing was performed with immunoSEQ multiplex PCR; in TCRdb, only in-frame clones are kept and a portion is missing. Of about 30,000 clones in the sample, approximately 71% were seen once. The sample comprised peripheral blood. Receptor source: a human donor in a cohort sampled during active COVID-19.

This clone was found a few times. The V and J genes are TRBV4-3 and TRBJ1-4; D gene unclear. The V end lost 1 base, the J end lost 4 bases, and 7 bases lay between the germline ends. This CDR3 is built from 14 residues. The germline V gene has CDR1 LGHNA and CDR2 YSLEER. The CDR3 is CASSQGFSNEKLFF. The CDR3 bases are TGCGCCAGCAGCCAAGGGTTCAGTAATGAAAAACTGTTTTTT.

In its sample, this clone was seen a few times. This chain uses TRBV18 with TRBJ2-7; D might be TRBD2 (6 bases). Between the trimmed V and J ends, which lost 2 bases and 3 bases, there was a span of 11 bases. Germline lookup yields CDR1 KGHSH and CDR2 LQKENI. The CDR3 extends over 14 amino acids. The CDR3 sequence is CASSPVSGYYEQYF. CDR3 sequence (DNA): TGTGCCAGCTCACCAGTTAGCGGCTACTACGAGCAGTACTTC.

The rearrangement uses TRBV11-3 and TRBJ2-1, with D possibly matching TRBD1 (6 bases). CDR1 and CDR2 (germline): SGHNT, YENEEA. CDR3 length: 15 amino acids. Trimming took 5 bases from V and 2 from J, leaving 13 bases between them. The CDR3: CASSIYRVAYNEQFF. In DNA, the CDR3 is TGTGCCAGCAGCATTTACAGGGTCGCCTACAATGAGCAGTTCTTC.

The rearrangement uses TRBV29-1 and TRBJ1-1, with TRBD1 as a possible D gene (6 bases). Per germline, CDR1 SQVTM and CDR2 ANQGSEA. This CDR3 comprises 14 residues. V was clipped by 7 bases and J by 1 base, with 16 bases between them. The CDR3 spells CSGFSGASNTEAFF. Written as DNA, the CDR3 is TGCAGCGGATTTTCAGGGGCTTCGAACACTGAAGCTTTCTTT. The full variable domain, its missing parts supplied by reference TRBV29-1 and TRBJ1-1, is SAVISQKPSRDICQRGTSLTIQCQVDSQVTMMFWYRQQPGQSLTLIATANQGSEATYESGFVIDKFPISRPNLTFSTLTVSNMSPEDSSIYLCSGFSGASNTEAFFGQGTRLTVV.

The chain uses TRBV6-5 and TRBJ2-1; the match to TRBD1 covers 10 bases. The ends lost 6 bases at V and 7 bases at J; junction bases unmatched: 6. The CDR3 covers 14 residues. Germline-derived CDR1 and CDR2 are MNHEY and SVGAGI. As DNA, the CDR3 is TGTGCCAGCAGGGAGGACAGGGGGGGAAATGAGCAGTTCTTC. Its protein is CASREDRGGNEQFF.

The rearrangement uses TRBV19 and TRBJ1-2; TRBD1 aligns across 7 bases. This CDR3 spans 13 amino acids. V gave up 5 bases and J gave up 13 bases; unmatched junction bases: 13. CDR1 LNHDA and CDR2 SQIVND come from the germline V gene (reference sequence). CDR3 DNA sequence: TGTGCCAGTAGTCGAAGGGACAGCCGACTCGGCACCTTC. Translated, it gives CASSRRDSRLGTF. Supplemented by reference TRBV19 and TRBJ1-2, the full variable domain reads DGGITQSPKYLFRKEGQNVTLSCEQNLNHDAMYWYRQDPGQGLRLIYYSQIVNDFQKGDIAEGYSVSREKKESFPLTVTSAQKNPTAFYLCASSRRDSRLGTFGSGTRLTVV.

This clone was counted a few times. The chain couples TRBV5-1 to TRBJ1-1, with 9 bases that match TRBD1. CDR1 is SGHRS, CDR2 YFSETQ, per germline. The CDR3 has 15 residues. Germline trimming cut 1 base from V and 7 bases from J; bases unmatched to any gene: 8. CDR3 sequence: CASSLSPGTGNEAFF. The CDR3 DNA reads as TGCGCCAGCAGCTTGAGTCCCGGGACAGGGAATGAAGCTTTCTTT.

This clone was counted between two and nine times. This CDR3 is CASSQVEGAGNTIYF. DNA of the CDR3: TGCGCCAGCAGCCAAGTCGAAGGAGCTGGAAACACCATATATTTT. J is TRBJ1-3 and V is TRBV4-1, with D unclear. The germline V gene encodes CDR1 MGHRA and CDR2 YSYEKL. CDR3 size: 15 residues. V was shortened by 1 base and J by 2 bases, with 9 bases between the two germline ends.

The DNA for the CDR3 is TGTGCCAGCAGCTTAGTCGCCAGGGCTGGGGCCAACGTCCTGACTTTC. Its protein product is CASSLVARAGANVLTF. The chain joins TRBV7-9 to TRBJ2-6, with D perhaps matching TRBD1 (5 bases). Germline V gene data show CDR1 as SEHNR and CDR2 as FQNEAQ (reference sequence). Trimming pared 1 base from V and 2 bases from J, leaving 9 bases between. The CDR3 contains 16 residues.

The genes are TRBV2 and TRBJ1-2, with D possibly TRBD1 on 6 matching bases. V dropped 7 bases and J dropped 0 bases, with 9 bases sitting between them. This CDR3 region has 13 residues. The germline V gene has CDR1 SNHLY and CDR2 FYNNEI. Here the CDR3 reads CASTWTANYGYTF. The CDR3 region has the DNA TGTGCCAGCACTTGGACAGCTAACTATGGCTACACCTTC.

Only a few counts were recorded for this clone. The chain recombines TRBV2 with TRBJ2-7, with 7 bases fitting TRBD1. The CDR3 loop spans 13 amino acids. V shed 8 bases and J 6 bases; nucleotides not matched to a gene: 10. The V gene's germline CDR1 is SNHLY and CDR2 FYNNEI. CDR3 protein: CASLRDRVGEQYF. CDR3 nucleotides: TGTGCCAGCCTCCGTGACAGGGTTGGCGAGCAGTACTTC.

V usage is TRBV4-3 and J usage is TRBJ2-1; 7 bases are shared with TRBD2. Germline CDR1 and CDR2: LGHNA and YSLEER. This CDR3 comprises 17 residues. The trim removed 0 bases at V and 8 bases at J, leaving 13 bases unmatched. The CDR3 DNA follows: TGCGCCAGCAGCCAAGAGTTGCGGGGGATTTGGGGGGATGAGCAGTTCTTC. It translates to CASSQELRGIWGDEQFF.

This chain links TRBV25-1 with TRBJ1-1; D is ambiguous. Trimming removed 5 bases from V and 1 base from J, with 8 bases in between. The CDR3 has 13 residues. Germline V CDR1 and CDR2: MGHDK, SYGVNS. CDR3 residues: CASSPDKNTEAFF. CDR3 coding DNA: TGTGCCAGCAGTCCAGACAAGAACACTGAAGCTTTCTTT.

V gene TRBV6-1 combines with J gene TRBJ2-3, with 11 bases lining up with TRBD2. CDR3 length equals 16 residues. Germline V lookup: CDR1 MNHNS, CDR2 SASEGT. Trimming took 4 bases from V and 1 from J; bases not matched to a gene: 4. CDR3 in amino acids: CASSGLAGGGTDTQYF. The CDR3 nucleotides read TGTGCCAGCAGTGGCCTAGCGGGGGGAGGCACAGATACGCAGTATTTT.

The V gene is TRBV9, the J gene TRBJ2-1; 7 nucleotides line up with TRBD2. Trimming at V came to 4 bases and at J to 3 bases, leaving 13 bases not matched to a gene. From germline, CDR1 is SGDLS and CDR2 YYNGEE. This CDR3 has 17 residues. The CDR3 sequence is CASSPRKLGGVYNEQFF. The CDR3, as DNA: TGTGCCAGCAGCCCCAGAAAATTGGGGGGGGTCTACAATGAGCAGTTCTTC.

A few counts support this clone. The genes are TRBV5-1 and TRBJ2-1; possibly TRBD2 for D (6 bases). The length of the CDR3 is 19 residues. V lost 0 bases to trimming and J lost 9 bases, with 28 bases between them. The V gene's germline CDR1 is SGHRS and CDR2 YFSETQ. The CDR3 DNA reads as TGCGCCAGCAGCTTGGGCATGGGGTTCGGGACTGGATATACAAGTGAGCAGTTCTTC. Its translation is CASSLGMGFGTGYTSEQFF.

The chain recombines TRBV5-1 with TRBJ2-2, with TRBD2 as a possible D gene (5 bases). This CDR3 is built from 13 residues. Germline V gene data show CDR1 as SGHRS and CDR2 as YFSETQ. V shed 2 bases and J shed 13 bases, with 15 bases lying between them. CDR3 sequence reads: CASSFSTDEGLFF. The DNA of the CDR3 is TGCGCCAGCAGCTTCTCGACCGATGAGGGGCTGTTTTTT.

This chain links TRBV9 with TRBJ2-1; D not resolved. This CDR3 is built from 14 residues. Trimming left V 1 base short and J 9 bases short, with 14 bases between. CDR1 SGDLS and CDR2 YYNGEE come from the germline V gene. The CDR3 nucleotides read TGTGCCAGCAGCGTACTATACTTCGGCGGTGAGCAGTTCTTC. It translates to CASSVLYFGGEQFF.

This chain links TRBV6-1 with TRBJ2-3; 9 nucleotides match TRBD1. Losses at the gene ends were 1 base for V and 8 bases for J; bases not matched to a gene: 7. Per the germline V gene, CDR1 is MNHNS and CDR2 is SASEGT. This CDR3 is 15 amino acids long. The DNA of the CDR3 is TGTGCCAGCAGTGAAGAGACAGGGGGGAGCGGTACGCAGTATTTT. Translating gives CASSEETGGSGTQYF.

CDR3 amino acids: CASSSGVLGADTQYF. DNA of the CDR3: TGTGCCAGCAGCTCGGGGGTCCTAGGAGCAGATACGCAGTATTTT. The rearrangement joins TRBV9 to TRBJ2-3, with D possibly TRBD2 on 6 matching bases. CDR1 SGDLS and CDR2 YYNGEE come from the germline V gene. Trimming stripped 4 bases from V and 4 bases from J, with 16 bases between. The CDR3 is 15 residues long.

The chain recombines TRBV5-1 with TRBJ2-3; 10 bases fit TRBD2. Trimming took 4 bases from V and 5 from J; bases not matched to a gene: 7. Germline V CDR1 and CDR2: SGHRS, YFSETQ. The CDR3 totals 15 residues. This chain's CDR3 is CASSKEREGVDTQYF. CDR3 in DNA: TGCGCCAGCAGCAAAGAGCGGGAGGGCGTAGATACGCAGTATTTT.

J is TRBJ1-5 and V is TRBV19; D ambiguous. Germline CDR1 LNHDA, CDR2 SQIVND (reference sequence). V shed 1 base and J shed 0 bases, with 10 bases lying between them. The CDR3 has 16 residues. CDR3 in DNA: TGTGCCAGTAGTATAGGATCCGTCTATAGCAATCAGCCCCAGCATTTT. It is translated as CASSIGSVYSNQPQHF.

The chain couples TRBV6-6 to TRBJ1-5; 10 bases map to TRBD1. CDR1 is MNHNY, CDR2 SVGAGI, per germline (reference sequence). The ends lost 2 bases at V and 5 bases at J; junction bases unmatched: 3. The CDR3 length is 15 residues. In DNA form, the CDR3 reads TGTGCCAGCAGTTACCCCGGGACAGGGGATCAGCCCCAGCATTTT. Translated, it gives CASSYPGTGDQPQHF.

CDR3: CASSVGLWGVSGYGYTF. The CDR3 region has the DNA TGTGCCAGCAGTGTAGGCTTATGGGGGGTATCGGGCTATGGCTACACCTTC. The genes are TRBV2 and TRBJ1-2, with D perhaps matching TRBD1 (5 bases). The ends were cut back, 4 bases at V and 4 bases at J, with 22 bases in the middle. Germline loops: CDR1 SNHLY, CDR2 FYNNEI. The CDR3 extends over 17 amino acids.

In its sample, this clone was seen many times. The chain links TRBV2 to TRBJ1-5, with TRBD1 matching 8 bases. V lost 8 bases, J lost 1 base, and 1 base stayed unmatched. This CDR3 comprises 13 residues. Looked up from germline, CDR1 is SNHLY and CDR2 is FYNNEI. The DNA of the CDR3 is TGTGCCAGCGGGACAGGCAGCAATCAGCCCCAGCATTTT. Amino acids: CASGTGSNQPQHF. Looking up the rest from reference TRBV2 and TRBJ1-5 gives the full variable domain: EPEVTQTPSHQVTQMGQEVILRCVPISNHLYFYWYRQILGQKVEFLVSFYNNEISEKSEIFDDQFSVERPDGSNFTLKIRSTKLEDSAMYFCASGTGSNQPQHFGDGTRLSIL.

This clone has more than one count but fewer than ten. The chain carries TRBV19 and TRBJ2-2; possible D gene TRBD2, 8 bases. V shed 5 bases and J shed 1 base, with 23 bases lying between them. The CDR3 is 19 residues long. Germline V CDR1 and CDR2: LNHDA, SQIVND (reference sequence). The DNA of the CDR3 is TGTGCCAGTAGTCCAAGGACAGGTTCTAGCGGGCTGAACACCGGGGAGCTGTTTTTT. Translating gives CASSPRTGSSGLNTGELFF.

The rearrangement links TRBV10-3 to TRBJ2-7, with D possibly TRBD1 on 6 matching bases. The CDR3 runs to 12 residues. CDR1 is ENHRY, CDR2 SYGVKD, per germline. V lost 6 bases, J lost 4 bases, and 10 bases lay in between. The CDR3 nucleotides are TGTGCCATCAGCCACACAGGGTACGAGCAGTACTTC. Its protein is CAISHTGYEQYF.